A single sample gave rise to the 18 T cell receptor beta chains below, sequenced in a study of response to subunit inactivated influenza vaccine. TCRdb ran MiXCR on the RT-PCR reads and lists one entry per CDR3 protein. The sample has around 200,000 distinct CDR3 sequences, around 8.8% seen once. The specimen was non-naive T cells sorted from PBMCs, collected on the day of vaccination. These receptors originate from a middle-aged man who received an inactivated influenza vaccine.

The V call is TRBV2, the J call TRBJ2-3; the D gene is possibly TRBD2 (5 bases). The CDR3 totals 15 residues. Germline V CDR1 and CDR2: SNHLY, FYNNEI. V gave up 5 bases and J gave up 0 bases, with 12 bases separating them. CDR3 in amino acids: CASSKRVQSTDTQYF. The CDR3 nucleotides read TGTGCCAGCAGTAAGAGGGTTCAGAGCACAGATACGCAGTATTTT.

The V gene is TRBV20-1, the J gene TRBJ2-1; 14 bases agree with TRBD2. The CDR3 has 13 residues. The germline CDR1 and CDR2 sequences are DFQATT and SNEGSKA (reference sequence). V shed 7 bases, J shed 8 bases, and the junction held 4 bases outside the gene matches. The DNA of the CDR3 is TGCAGTGGACTAGCGGGGGGGCCTGATGAGCAGTTCTTC. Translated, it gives CSGLAGGPDEQFF.

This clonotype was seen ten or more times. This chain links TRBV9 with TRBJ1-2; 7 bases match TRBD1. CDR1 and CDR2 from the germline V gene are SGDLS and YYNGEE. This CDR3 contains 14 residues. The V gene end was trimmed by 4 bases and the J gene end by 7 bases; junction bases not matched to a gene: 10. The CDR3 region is CASSFPGTVTGYTF. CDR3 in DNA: TGTGCCAGCAGCTTTCCCGGGACAGTCACTGGCTACACCTTC. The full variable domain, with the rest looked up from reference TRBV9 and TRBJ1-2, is DSGVTQTPKHLITATGQRVTLRCSPRSGDLSVYWYQQSLDQGLQFLIQYYNGEERAKGNILERFSAQQFPDLHSELNLSSLELGDSALYFCASSFPGTVTGYTFGSGTRLTVV.

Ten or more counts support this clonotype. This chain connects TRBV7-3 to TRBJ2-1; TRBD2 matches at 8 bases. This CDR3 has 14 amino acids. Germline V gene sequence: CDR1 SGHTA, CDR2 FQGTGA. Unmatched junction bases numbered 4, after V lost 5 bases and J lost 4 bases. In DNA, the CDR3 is TGTGCCAGCAGCCCTTTAGCGGGATACAATGAGCAGTTCTTC. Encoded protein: CASSPLAGYNEQFF.

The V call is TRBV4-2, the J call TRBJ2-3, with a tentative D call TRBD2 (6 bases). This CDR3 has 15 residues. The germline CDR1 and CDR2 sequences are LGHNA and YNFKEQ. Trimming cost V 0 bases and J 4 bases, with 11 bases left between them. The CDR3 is CASSQDGGRADTQYF. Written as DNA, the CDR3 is TGTGCCAGCAGCCAAGATGGAGGGCGAGCAGATACGCAGTATTTT.

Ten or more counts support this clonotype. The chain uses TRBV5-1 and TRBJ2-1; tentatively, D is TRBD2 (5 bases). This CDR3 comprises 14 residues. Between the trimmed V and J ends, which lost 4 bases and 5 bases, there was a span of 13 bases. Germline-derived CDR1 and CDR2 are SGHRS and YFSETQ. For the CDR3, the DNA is TGCGCCAGCAGCCTGAGGACTGGACACAATGAGCAGTTCTTC. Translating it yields CASSLRTGHNEQFF. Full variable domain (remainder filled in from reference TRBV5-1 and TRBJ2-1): KAGVTQTPRYLIKTRGQQVTLSCSPISGHRSVSWYQQTPGQGLQFLFEYFSETQRNKGNFPGRFSGRQFSNSRSEMNVSTLELGDSALYLCASSLRTGHNEQFFGPGTRLTVL.

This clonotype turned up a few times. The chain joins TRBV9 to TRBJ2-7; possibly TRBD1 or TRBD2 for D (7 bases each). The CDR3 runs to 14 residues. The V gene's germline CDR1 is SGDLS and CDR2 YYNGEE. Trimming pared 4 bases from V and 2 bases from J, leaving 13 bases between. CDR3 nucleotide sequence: TGTGCCAGCAGCTCAGGGGGGGAAACCTACGAGCAGTACTTC. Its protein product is CASSSGGETYEQYF.

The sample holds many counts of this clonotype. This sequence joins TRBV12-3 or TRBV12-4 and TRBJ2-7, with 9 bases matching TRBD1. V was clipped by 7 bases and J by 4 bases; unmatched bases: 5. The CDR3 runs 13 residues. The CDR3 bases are TGTGCCAGCACCGGGACAGGGATATACGAGCAGTACTTC. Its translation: CASTGTGIYEQYF.

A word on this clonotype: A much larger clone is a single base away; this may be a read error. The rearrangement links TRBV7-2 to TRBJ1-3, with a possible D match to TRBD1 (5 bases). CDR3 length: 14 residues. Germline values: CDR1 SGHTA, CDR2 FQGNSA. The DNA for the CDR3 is TGTGCCAGCAGCTACGGGACTCCTGGAAACATCATATATTTT. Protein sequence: CASSYGTPGNIIYF. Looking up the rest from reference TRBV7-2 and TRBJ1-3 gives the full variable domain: GAGVSQSPSNKVTEKGKDVELRCDPISGHTALYWYRQSLGQGLEFLIYFQGNSAPDKSGLPSDRFSAERTGGSVSTLTIQRTQQEDSAVYLCASSYGTPGNIIYFGEGSWLTVV.

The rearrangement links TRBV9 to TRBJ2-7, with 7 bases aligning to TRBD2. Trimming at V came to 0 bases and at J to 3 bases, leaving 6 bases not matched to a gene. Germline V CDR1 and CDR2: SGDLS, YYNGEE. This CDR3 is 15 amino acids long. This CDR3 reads CASSVEPSGHYEQYF. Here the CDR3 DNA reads TGTGCCAGCAGCGTAGAGCCTAGCGGACACTACGAGCAGTACTTC.

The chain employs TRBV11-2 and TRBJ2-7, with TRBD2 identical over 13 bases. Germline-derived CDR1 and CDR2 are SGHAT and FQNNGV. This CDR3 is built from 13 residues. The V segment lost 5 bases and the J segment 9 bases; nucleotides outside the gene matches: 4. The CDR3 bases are TGTGCCAGCAGCCCGGGGACTAGCGGGGTGCAGTACTTC. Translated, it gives CASSPGTSGVQYF.

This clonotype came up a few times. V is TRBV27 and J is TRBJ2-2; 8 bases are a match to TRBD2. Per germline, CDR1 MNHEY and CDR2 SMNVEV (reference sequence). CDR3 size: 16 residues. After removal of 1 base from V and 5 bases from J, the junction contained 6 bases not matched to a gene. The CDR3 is CASSLFGGASTGELFF. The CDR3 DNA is TGTGCCAGCAGTTTATTCGGGGGGGCTTCAACCGGGGAGCTGTTTTTT.

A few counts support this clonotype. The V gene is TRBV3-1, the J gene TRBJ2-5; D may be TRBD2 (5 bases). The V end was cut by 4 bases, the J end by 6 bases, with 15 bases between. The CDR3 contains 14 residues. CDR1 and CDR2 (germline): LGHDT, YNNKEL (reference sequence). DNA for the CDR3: TGTGCCAGCAGCCTTCCAGGACTTCTTCAGACCCAGTACTTC. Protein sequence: CASSLPGLLQTQYF.

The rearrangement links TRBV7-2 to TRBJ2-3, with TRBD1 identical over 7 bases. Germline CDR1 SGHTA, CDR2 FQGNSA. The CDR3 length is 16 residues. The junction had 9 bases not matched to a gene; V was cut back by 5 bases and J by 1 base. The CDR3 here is CASSTSSGTGTDTQYF. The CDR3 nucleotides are TGTGCCAGCAGCACGTCCTCGGGGACAGGCACAGATACGCAGTATTTT. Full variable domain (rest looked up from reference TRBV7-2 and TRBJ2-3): GAGVSQSPSNKVTEKGKDVELRCDPISGHTALYWYRQSLGQGLEFLIYFQGNSAPDKSGLPSDRFSAERTGGSVSTLTIQRTQQEDSAVYLCASSTSSGTGTDTQYFGPGTRLTVL.

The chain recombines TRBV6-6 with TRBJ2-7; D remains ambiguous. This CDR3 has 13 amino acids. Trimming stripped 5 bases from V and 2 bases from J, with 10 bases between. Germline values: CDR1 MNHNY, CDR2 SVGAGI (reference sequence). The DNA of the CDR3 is TGTGCCAGCAGTAACCGACAAGCCTACGAGCAGTACTTC. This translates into CASSNRQAYEQYF.

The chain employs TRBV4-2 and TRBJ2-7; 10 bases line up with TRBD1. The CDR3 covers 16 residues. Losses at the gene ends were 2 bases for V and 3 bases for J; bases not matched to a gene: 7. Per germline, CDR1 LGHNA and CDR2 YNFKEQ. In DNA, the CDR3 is TGTGCCAGCAGCCAACAGTCCGGGACAGGGGTCTACGAGCAGTACTTC. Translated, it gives CASSQQSGTGVYEQYF.

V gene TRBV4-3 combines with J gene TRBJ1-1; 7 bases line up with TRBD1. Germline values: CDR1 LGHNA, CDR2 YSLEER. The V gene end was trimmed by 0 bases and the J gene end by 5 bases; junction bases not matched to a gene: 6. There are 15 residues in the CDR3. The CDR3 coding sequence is TGCGCCAGCAGCCAAGATTGGGACAGCGGGACTGAAGCTTTCTTT. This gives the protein CASSQDWDSGTEAFF.

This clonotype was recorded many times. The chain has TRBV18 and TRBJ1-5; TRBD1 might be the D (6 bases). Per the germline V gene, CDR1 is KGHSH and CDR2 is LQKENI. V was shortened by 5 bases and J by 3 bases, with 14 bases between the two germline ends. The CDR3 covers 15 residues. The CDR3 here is CASSYDRTVNQPQHF. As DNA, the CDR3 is TGTGCCAGCTCATATGACAGGACCGTCAATCAGCCCCAGCATTTT.